The rows below give T cell receptor beta chains drawn from one sample of a study of shared clonotypes between healthy human individuals. This table comes from immunoSEQ multiplex PCR, and its TCRdb copy is limited to in-frame clones, with some not included. This sample has approximately 1,500,000 clones, with 95% to 99% found just once. Sequencing was carried out using naive CD4+ T cells sorted from blood. The receptors stem from a man under 40 in good health. Each CDR3 is given without its conserved first and last residue.

v_gene	j_gene	len	CDR3aa
TRBV25-1	TRBJ2-5	14	ASSEFRTGGFETQY
TRBV10-1	TRBJ1-2	11	ASSDSMGNGYT
TRBV27	TRBJ2-3	12	ASSLARAVDTQY
TRBV29-1	TRBJ2-1	12	SAGGTGGHNEQF
TRBV6-1	TRBJ1-2	12	ASSRDRGSYGYT
TRBV19	TRBJ2-2	12	ASRSGWATGELF
TRBV28	TRBJ1-5	13	ASSLSGQAFPAQH
TRBV6-1	TRBJ2-1	12	ASRVWGAFNEQF
TRBV5-6	TRBJ2-1	15	ASSSGRRVYATNEQF
TRBV30	TRBJ2-7	11	AWTGTGGYEQY
TRBV9	TRBJ2-7	12	ASSGQGHSYEQY
TRBV2	TRBJ1-2	11	AMTAEANYGYT
TRBV18	TRBJ2-1	15	ASSLQTVGSSYNEQF
TRBV6-6	TRBJ2-7	13	ASSYRRTSVYEQY
TRBV5-5	TRBJ1-1	12	ASSYEIMNTEAF
TRBV12-5	TRBJ1-5	12	ASGPGDSNQPQH
TRBV7-3	TRBJ2-5	11	ASSWGLQETQY
TRBV7-2	TRBJ1-5	13	ASSLAATIEQPQH
TRBV28	TRBJ1-4	13	ASSSPRGLGEKLF
TRBV7-9	TRBJ1-3	14	ASRPLGSSSGNTIY
TRBV11-2	TRBJ2-7	10	ASSLRSYEQY
TRBV11-2	TRBJ2-7	12	ASSLGMGPYEQY
TRBV9	TRBJ1-3	12	ASSQGSSGNTIY
TRBV11-3	TRBJ2-3	12	ASSTDRSTDTQY
TRBV5-1	TRBJ1-1	12	ASSPHSQGAGTF
TRBV28	TRBJ2-5	16	ASSNLPHNTRGSSTQY
TRBV9	TRBJ1-5	12	ASSVDYSNQPQH
TRBV5-6	TRBJ2-7	14	ASSLFVAGILYEQY
TRBV9	TRBJ2-5	13	ASSVAMQIQETQY
TRBV28	TRBJ2-1	13	ASSNSGSSYNEQF
TRBV7-9	TRBJ2-7	12	ASSLDRGSYEQY
TRBV25-1	TRBJ2-2	11	ASSGERRGELF
TRBV5-4	TRBJ1-4	11	ASSFADSEKLF